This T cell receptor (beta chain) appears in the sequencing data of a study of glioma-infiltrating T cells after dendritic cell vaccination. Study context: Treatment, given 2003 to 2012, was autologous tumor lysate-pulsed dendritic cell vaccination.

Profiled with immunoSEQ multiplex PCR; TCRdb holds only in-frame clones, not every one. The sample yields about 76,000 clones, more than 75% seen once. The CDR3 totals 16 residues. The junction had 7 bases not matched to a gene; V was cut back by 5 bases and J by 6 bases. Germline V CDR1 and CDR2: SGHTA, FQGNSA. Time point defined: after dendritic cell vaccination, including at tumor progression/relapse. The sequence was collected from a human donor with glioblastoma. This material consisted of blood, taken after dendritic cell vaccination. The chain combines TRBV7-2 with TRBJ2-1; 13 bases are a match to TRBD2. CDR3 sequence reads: CASSRTSGSAPNEQFF. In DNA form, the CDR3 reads TGTGCCAGCAGCCGGACTAGCGGGAGCGCGCCCAATGAGCAGTTCTTC.